This T cell receptor beta chain was sequenced in a study of regulatory T cells in long-lasting Graves disease. Time point meaning: persistent/refractory GD, antithyroid drugs over 5 years with positive TRAb. Isolated PBMC RNA provided the starting material for the TCR library. For TCR beta, libraries came from iRepertoire HTBI primers and Arm-PCR of CDR3 regions. TCRdb recomputed calls from the multiplex PCR reads with MiXCR, one row per CDR3 protein. Of approximately 380,000 distinct CDR3 sequences listed, about 20% were seen once; the top ten hold less than 25%. This clonotype was detected ten times or more. This TCR was recovered from a female donor with Graves disease. The specimen comprised peripheral blood mononuclear cells (PBMCs), sampled when the disease was refractory, from a patient treated with antithyroid drugs.

DNA for the CDR3: TGTGCCAGCAGACTTACTACAGGGACCTACGAGCAGTACTTC. Protein: CASRLTTGTYEQYF. The rearrangement links TRBV6-1 to TRBJ2-7, with D possibly matching TRBD1 (6 bases). V lost 6 bases and J lost 2, with 14 bases in between. The length of the CDR3 is 14 residues. Germline V lookup: CDR1 MNHNS, CDR2 SASEGT.